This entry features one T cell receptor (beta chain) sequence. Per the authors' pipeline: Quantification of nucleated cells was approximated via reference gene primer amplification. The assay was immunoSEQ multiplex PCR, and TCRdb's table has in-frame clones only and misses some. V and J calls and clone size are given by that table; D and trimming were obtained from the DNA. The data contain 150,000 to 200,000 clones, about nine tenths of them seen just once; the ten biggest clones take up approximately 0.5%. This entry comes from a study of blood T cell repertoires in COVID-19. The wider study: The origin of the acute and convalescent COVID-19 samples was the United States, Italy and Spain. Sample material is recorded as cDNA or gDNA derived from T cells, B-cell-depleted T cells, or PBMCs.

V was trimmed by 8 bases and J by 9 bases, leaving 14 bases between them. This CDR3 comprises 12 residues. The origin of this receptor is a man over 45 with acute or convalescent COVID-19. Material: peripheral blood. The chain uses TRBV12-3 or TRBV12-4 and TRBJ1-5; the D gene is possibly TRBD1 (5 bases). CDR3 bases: TGTGCCAGCGGAGGGGCCGCCACGCCCCAGCATTTT. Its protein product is CASGGAATPQHF.